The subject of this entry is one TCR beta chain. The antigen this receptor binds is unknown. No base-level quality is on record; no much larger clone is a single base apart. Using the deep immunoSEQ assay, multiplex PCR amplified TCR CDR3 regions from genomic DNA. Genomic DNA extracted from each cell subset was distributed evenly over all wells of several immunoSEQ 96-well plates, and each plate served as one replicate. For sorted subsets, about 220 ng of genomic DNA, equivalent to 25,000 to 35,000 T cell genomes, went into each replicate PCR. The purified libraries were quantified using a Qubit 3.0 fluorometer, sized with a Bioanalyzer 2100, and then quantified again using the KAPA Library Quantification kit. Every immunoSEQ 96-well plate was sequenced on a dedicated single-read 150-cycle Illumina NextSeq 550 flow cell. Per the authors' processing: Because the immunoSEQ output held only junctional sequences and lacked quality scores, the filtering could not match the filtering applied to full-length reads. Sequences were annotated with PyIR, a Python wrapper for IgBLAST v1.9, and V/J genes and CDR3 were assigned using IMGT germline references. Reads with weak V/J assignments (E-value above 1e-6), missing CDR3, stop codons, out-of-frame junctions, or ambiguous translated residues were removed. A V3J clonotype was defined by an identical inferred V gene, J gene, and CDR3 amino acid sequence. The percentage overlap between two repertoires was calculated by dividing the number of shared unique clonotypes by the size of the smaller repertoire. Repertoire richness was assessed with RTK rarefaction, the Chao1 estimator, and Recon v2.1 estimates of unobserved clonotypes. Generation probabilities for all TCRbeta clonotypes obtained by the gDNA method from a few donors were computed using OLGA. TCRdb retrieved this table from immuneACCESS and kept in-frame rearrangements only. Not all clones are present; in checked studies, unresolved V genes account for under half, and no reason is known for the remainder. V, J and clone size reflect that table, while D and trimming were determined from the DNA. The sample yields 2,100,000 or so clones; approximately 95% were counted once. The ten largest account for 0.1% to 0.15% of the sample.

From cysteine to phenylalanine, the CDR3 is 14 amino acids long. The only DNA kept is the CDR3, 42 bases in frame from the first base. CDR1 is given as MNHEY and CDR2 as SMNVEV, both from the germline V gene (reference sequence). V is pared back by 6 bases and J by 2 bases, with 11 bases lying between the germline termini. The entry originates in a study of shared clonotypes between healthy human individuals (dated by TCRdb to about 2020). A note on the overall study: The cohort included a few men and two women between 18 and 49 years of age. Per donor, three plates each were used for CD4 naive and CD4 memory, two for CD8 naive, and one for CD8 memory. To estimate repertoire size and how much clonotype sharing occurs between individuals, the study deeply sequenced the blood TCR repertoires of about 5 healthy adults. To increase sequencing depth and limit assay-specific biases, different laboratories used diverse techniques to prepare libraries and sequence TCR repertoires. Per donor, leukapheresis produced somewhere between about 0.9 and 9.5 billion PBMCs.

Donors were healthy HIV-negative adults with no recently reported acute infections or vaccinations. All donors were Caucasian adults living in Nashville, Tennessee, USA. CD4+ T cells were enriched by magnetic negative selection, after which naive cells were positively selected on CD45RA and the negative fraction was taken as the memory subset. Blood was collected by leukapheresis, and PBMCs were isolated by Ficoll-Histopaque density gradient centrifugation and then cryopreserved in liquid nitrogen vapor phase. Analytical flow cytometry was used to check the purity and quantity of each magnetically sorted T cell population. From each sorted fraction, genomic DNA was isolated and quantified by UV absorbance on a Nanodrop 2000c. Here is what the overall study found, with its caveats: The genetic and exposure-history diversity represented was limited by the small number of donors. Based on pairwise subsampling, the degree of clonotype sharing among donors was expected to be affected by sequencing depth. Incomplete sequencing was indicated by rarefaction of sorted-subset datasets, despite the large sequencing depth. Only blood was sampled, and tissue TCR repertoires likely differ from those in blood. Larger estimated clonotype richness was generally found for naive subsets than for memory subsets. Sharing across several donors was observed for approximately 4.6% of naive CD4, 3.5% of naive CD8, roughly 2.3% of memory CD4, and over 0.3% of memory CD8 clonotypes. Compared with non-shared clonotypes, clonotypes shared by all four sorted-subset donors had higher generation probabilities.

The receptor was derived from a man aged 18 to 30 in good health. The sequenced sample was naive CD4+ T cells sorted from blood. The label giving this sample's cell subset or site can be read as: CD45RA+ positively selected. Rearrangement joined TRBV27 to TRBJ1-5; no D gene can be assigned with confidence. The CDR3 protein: CASSEGRGNQPQHF. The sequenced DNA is TGTGCCAGCAGCGAGGGCCGAGGCAATCAGCCCCAGCATTTT.